This paragraph covers one T cell receptor beta chain sequence. This may stem from a read error, because a much larger clone lies one nucleotide away. The CDR3 spans 15 residues. Germline V lookup: CDR1 SGDLS, CDR2 YYNGEE. This sample is drawn from a study of kidney transplant recipient with SARS-CoV-2 infection. TCRdb used MiXCR to reprocess the reads, holding one entry per CDR3 protein. The table includes 200,000 to 300,000 distinct CDR3 sequences, about 28% detected once. Sequencing used a blood sample, obtained at baseline and on day 111 from a kidney transplant recipient. This rearrangement joins TRBV9 to TRBJ2-5, with 7 bases aligning to TRBD1. The clonotype was recovered from a young adult male patient who had COVID-19 and was a kidney transplant recipient. Some T cells may have come from the graft donor. CDR3 DNA: TGTGCCGGCAGCGTAGATGGGACAGACCAAGAGACCCAGTACTTC. Translated, it gives CAGSVDGTDQETQYF. Full variable domain (outside the CDR3, taken from reference TRBV9 and TRBJ2-5): DSGVTQTPKHLITATGQRVTLRCSPRSGDLSVYWYQQSLDQGLQFLIQYYNGEERAKGNILERFSAQQFPDLHSELNLSSLELGDSALYFCAGSVDGTDQETQYFGPGTRLLVL.